The rows below give T cell receptor beta chains drawn from one sample of a study of vaccination effects on CD4 cells after COVID-19. Clones were read by immunoSEQ multiplex PCR, and TCRdb kept only the in-frame ones, dropping some. The sample yields about 46,000 clones, 74% seen once. These receptors' targets are unknown. The sample here was CD4+ T cells from PBMCs cultured with HCoV-OC43 spike peptides, taken after COVID-19 vaccination. These receptors originate from a human donor who received a COVID-19 vaccine. Each CDR3 is given without its conserved first and last residue. A clone size is listed for some rows: how often the clone was seen (once, few, many), or a class if it is expanded.

abundance: NA; j_gene: TRBJ1-5; v_gene: TRBV11-1; CDR3aa: ASSLQWNQPQH
abundance: NA; j_gene: TRBJ1-4; v_gene: TRBV3-1/TRBV3-2; CDR3aa: ASSRRTANEKLF
abundance: NA; j_gene: TRBJ1-2; v_gene: TRBV28; CDR3aa: ASTRGRNYGYT
abundance: NA; j_gene: TRBJ2-7; v_gene: TRBV14; CDR3aa: ASSSIAGSRNEQY
abundance: once; j_gene: TRBJ2-4; v_gene: TRBV6-5; CDR3aa: ASRGELANIQY
abundance: NA; j_gene: TRBJ2-3; v_gene: TRBV11-2; CDR3aa: ASTLGDRRTDTQY
abundance: NA; j_gene: TRBJ2-2; v_gene: TRBV19; CDR3aa: ASSGQGTAGELF
abundance: NA; j_gene: TRBJ1-1; v_gene: TRBV27; CDR3aa: ASISLIRNTEAF
abundance: NA; j_gene: TRBJ2-1; v_gene: TRBV5-1; CDR3aa: ASSLVFYWARGSYNEQF
abundance: NA; j_gene: TRBJ2-3; v_gene: TRBV10-3; CDR3aa: AISGSWGDTQY
abundance: once; j_gene: TRBJ2-1; v_gene: TRBV24-1; CDR3aa: ATSDAASGSYNEQF
abundance: NA; j_gene: TRBJ1-1; v_gene: TRBV11-2; CDR3aa: ASSFGSANTEAF
abundance: NA; j_gene: TRBJ1-1; v_gene: TRBV7-9; CDR3aa: ASSSRSFRNTEAF
abundance: NA; j_gene: TRBJ2-1; v_gene: TRBV18; CDR3aa: ASSPLASPADNEQF
abundance: large; j_gene: TRBJ1-2; v_gene: TRBV6-5; CDR3aa: ASSTNPGTDYGYT
abundance: NA; j_gene: TRBJ1-1; v_gene: TRBV5-8; CDR3aa: ASSLGDPFKVDTEAF
abundance: NA; j_gene: TRBJ1-5; v_gene: TRBV10-2; CDR3aa: ASTWGQGNNQPQH
abundance: NA; j_gene: TRBJ1-1; v_gene: TRBV11-2; CDR3aa: ASSWTGGAEAF
abundance: NA; j_gene: TRBJ1-4; v_gene: TRBV6-4; CDR3aa: ASSDSGTGNEKLF
abundance: NA; j_gene: TRBJ1-2; v_gene: TRBV7-2; CDR3aa: ASSLVAGSWQGYT
abundance: NA; j_gene: TRBJ1-4; v_gene: TRBV10-3; CDR3aa: AIGPTGRLSEKLF
abundance: NA; j_gene: TRBJ2-7; v_gene: TRBV19; CDR3aa: ASSRGTGSSYEQY
abundance: NA; j_gene: TRBJ2-1; v_gene: TRBV18; CDR3aa: ASSPPRASGDYNEQF
abundance: NA; j_gene: TRBJ1-1; v_gene: TRBV27; CDR3aa: ASSLNGGGTEAF
abundance: once; j_gene: TRBJ2-7; v_gene: TRBV5-6; CDR3aa: ASSLLDSYEQY
abundance: NA; j_gene: TRBJ2-7; v_gene: TRBV11-3; CDR3aa: ASSKGGTNEQY
abundance: NA; j_gene: TRBJ1-6; v_gene: TRBV7-9; CDR3aa: ASSSSGSPLH
abundance: NA; j_gene: TRBJ1-2; v_gene: TRBV29-1; CDR3aa: SVGGTGGHYGYT
abundance: once; j_gene: TRBJ1-1; v_gene: TRBV28; CDR3aa: ASSLLGRVGTEAF
abundance: NA; j_gene: TRBJ1-1; v_gene: TRBV6-1; CDR3aa: ASSEGQFGTEAF
abundance: NA; j_gene: TRBJ2-6; v_gene: TRBV30; CDR3aa: AWRGSGANVLT
abundance: NA; j_gene: TRBJ1-2; v_gene: TRBV27; CDR3aa: ASSSQGQFHGYT
abundance: NA; j_gene: TRBJ1-1; v_gene: TRBV11-2; CDR3aa: ASSPTGNTEAF
abundance: NA; j_gene: TRBJ1-1; v_gene: TRBV10-1; CDR3aa: ASTRAGDTEAF
abundance: NA; j_gene: TRBJ2-1; v_gene: TRBV5-1; CDR3aa: ASSLDGGYNEQF
abundance: NA; j_gene: TRBJ2-1; v_gene: TRBV12-5; CDR3aa: ASGTTTGASYNEQF
abundance: NA; j_gene: TRBJ2-6; v_gene: TRBV19; CDR3aa: ASKTLGTGANVLT
abundance: few; j_gene: TRBJ1-2; v_gene: TRBV11-2; CDR3aa: ASSTAMRAGNGYT
abundance: NA; j_gene: TRBJ2-4; v_gene: TRBV19; CDR3aa: ASSGLAGGSLLAKNIQY
abundance: few; j_gene: TRBJ1-5; v_gene: TRBV4-2; CDR3aa: ASSQGTANQPQH
abundance: once; j_gene: TRBJ1-6; v_gene: TRBV9; CDR3aa: ASSKGQQNSPLH
abundance: NA; j_gene: TRBJ2-7; v_gene: TRBV19; CDR3aa: ASRGQGYEQY
abundance: NA; j_gene: TRBJ1-2; v_gene: TRBV5-1; CDR3aa: ASSLGPPERSGYT
abundance: NA; j_gene: TRBJ2-3; v_gene: TRBV6-6; CDR3aa: ASSYPQGDSTDTQY
abundance: few; j_gene: TRBJ2-7; v_gene: TRBV6-1; CDR3aa: ASSGSFGSHPREQY
abundance: NA; j_gene: TRBJ2-5; v_gene: TRBV5-1; CDR3aa: ASSRETSGVGETQY
abundance: NA; j_gene: TRBJ1-1; v_gene: TRBV7-8; CDR3aa: ASSINTRGEAF
abundance: NA; j_gene: TRBJ2-3; v_gene: TRBV7-2; CDR3aa: ASSRTSGEGDTQY
abundance: NA; j_gene: TRBJ1-1; v_gene: TRBV7-8; CDR3aa: ASTKTGIGTEAF
abundance: NA; j_gene: TRBJ1-2; v_gene: TRBV14; CDR3aa: ASSQLGNYGYT
abundance: NA; j_gene: TRBJ1-2; v_gene: TRBV19; CDR3aa: ASSIGTAELYGYT
abundance: NA; j_gene: TRBJ1-2; v_gene: TRBV7-9; CDR3aa: ASSPANREGYT
abundance: NA; j_gene: TRBJ2-7; v_gene: TRBV6-2/TRBV6-3; CDR3aa: ASSYRGGTLAYEQY
abundance: NA; j_gene: TRBJ1-1; v_gene: TRBV5-1; CDR3aa: ASTGAGAGNTEAF
abundance: many; j_gene: TRBJ1-3; v_gene: TRBV10-3; CDR3aa: AIRDSSGNTIY
abundance: NA; j_gene: TRBJ2-5; v_gene: TRBV5-1; CDR3aa: ASSLERGFGETQY
abundance: NA; j_gene: TRBJ2-7; v_gene: TRBV3-1/TRBV3-2; CDR3aa: ASSQSSSGSVEQY
abundance: NA; j_gene: TRBJ2-3; v_gene: TRBV6-5; CDR3aa: ASKYAGGTDTQY
abundance: NA; j_gene: TRBJ2-2; v_gene: TRBV11-2; CDR3aa: ASSPSGAGELF